This passage covers 32 T cell receptor beta chains from one sample sequenced in a study of cytomegalovirus exposure and HLA in healthy donors (TCRdb year 2017). The library was generated by the immunoSEQ multiplex PCR assay. For the multiplex PCR, a mixture combining 60 forward primers for TCR Vbeta segments and 13 reverse primers for TCR Jbeta segments was used. TCRdb obtained this table from immuneACCESS and retained in-frame rearrangements with V and J assigned. These tables miss some clones; where compared with another copy, unresolved V genes account for less than half of the shortfall, and the remainder is unexplained. For this sample the table gives about 130,000 clones, of which approximately 85% were detected only once. The top ten clonotypes cover under 8.5% of the sample. Sequenced material: PBMCs. Source of these receptors: a young woman in good health and CMV-seropositive.

V usage is TRBV6-1 and J usage is TRBJ2-5, with 13 bases matching TRBD2. The CDR3 covers 15 residues. Germline values: CDR1 MNHNS, CDR2 SASEGT. The V and J ends lost 7 bases and 7 bases, in that order; junction bases with no gene match: 9. CDR3 sequence reads: CASTSGTSGEGTQYF. In DNA form, the CDR3 reads TGTGCCAGCACCTCCGGGACTAGCGGGGAGGGGACCCAGTACTTC.

The chain links TRBV7-9 to TRBJ1-1; D is unclear. This CDR3 has 11 amino acids. Germline assignment: CDR1 SEHNR and CDR2 FQNEAQ (reference sequence). V was cut by 5 bases and J by 3 bases, with 4 bases left in between. The CDR3 spells CASSPYTEAFF. The CDR3 nucleotides read TGTGCCAGCAGCCCTTACACTGAAGCTTTCTTT.

The chain combines TRBV6-1 with TRBJ1-3; 9 nucleotides agree with TRBD1. CDR3 size: 13 residues. V was clipped by 10 bases and J by 4 bases; unmatched bases: 5. The germline CDR1 and CDR2 sequences are MNHNS and SASEGT. CDR3 sequence (DNA): TGTGCCACCGGGACAGGGTCCGGAAACACCATATATTTT. It yields the protein CATGTGSGNTIYF.

This clone was observed once. This chain connects TRBV2 to TRBJ1-2; a possible D gene is TRBD1 (6 bases). V lost 3 bases, J lost 4 bases, and 9 bases lay in between. The germline V gene encodes CDR1 SNHLY and CDR2 FYNNEI. The CDR3 length is 13 residues. The CDR3 protein is CASSERTAYGYTF. In nucleotides, the CDR3 is TGTGCCAGCAGTGAGAGGACAGCCTATGGCTACACCTTC.

J is TRBJ2-7 and V is TRBV7-9; 8 bases align to TRBD1. Per germline, CDR1 SEHNR and CDR2 FQNEAQ (reference sequence). J gave up 3 bases and V 5 bases, and 9 bases lay outside the gene matches. The CDR3 has 15 amino acids. In DNA, the CDR3 is TGTGCCAGCAGCCCCAAGGACAGGGAATTCTACGAGCAGTACTTC. It specifies CASSPKDREFYEQYF.

The chain couples TRBV14 to TRBJ2-7, with D perhaps TRBD1 (5 bases). V was pared by 1 base and J by 7 bases, with 17 bases between. This CDR3 contains 15 residues. From germline, CDR1 is SGHDN and CDR2 FVKESK. The CDR3 sequence: CASSQGGRGVREQYF. CDR3 DNA sequence: TGTGCCAGCAGCCAAGGGGGAAGGGGCGTAAGGGAGCAGTACTTC.

The chain joins TRBV5-4 to TRBJ1-1; possible D gene TRBD1, 5 bases. V dropped 6 bases and J dropped 2 bases, with 11 bases sitting between them. This CDR3 comprises 13 residues. Per germline, CDR1 SGHNT and CDR2 YYREEE (reference sequence). CDR3 loop: CASKAGLNTEAFF. The CDR3 DNA reads as TGTGCCAGCAAGGCAGGGCTTAACACTGAAGCTTTCTTT.

The chain is built from TRBV7-3 and TRBJ2-1, with D perhaps matching TRBD2 (5 bases). CDR3 size: 12 residues. The V end lost 2 bases, the J end lost 10 bases, and 9 bases lay between the germline ends. The germline V gene has CDR1 SGHTA and CDR2 FQGTGA. In DNA, the CDR3 is TGTGCCAGCAGCTTAGTAGAGGGCGAGCAGTTCTTC. Protein product: CASSLVEGEQFF. Supplemented by reference TRBV7-3 and TRBJ2-1, the full variable domain reads GAGVSQTPSNKVTEKGKYVELRCDPISGHTALYWYRQSLGQGPEFLIYFQGTGAADDSGLPNDRFFAVRPEGSVSTLKIQRTERGDSAVYLCASSLVEGEQFFGPGTRLTVL.

The genes are TRBV19 and TRBJ1-5; a weak D match, TRBD1 (6 bases). Germline CDR1 LNHDA, CDR2 SQIVND (reference sequence). CDR3 length equals 15 residues. The V end lost 7 bases, the J end lost 6 bases, and 19 bases lay between the germline ends. The CDR3 DNA sequence: TGTGCCAGTAAGGGGGTGGGGGTGGCAGGTCAGCCCCAGCATTTT. Its translation: CASKGVGVAGQPQHF.

This clone was picked up one time. The chain joins TRBV5-1 to TRBJ2-2, with TRBD2 identical over 10 bases. Germline V gene data show CDR1 as SGHRS and CDR2 as YFSETQ. The ends lost 1 base at V and 5 bases at J; junction bases unmatched: 5. The CDR3 extends over 16 amino acids. DNA for the CDR3: TGCGCCAGCAGCTTGCCTAGCGGGGGCGGGACCGGGGAGCTGTTTTTT. Its protein product is CASSLPSGGGTGELFF.

The chain is built from TRBV15 and TRBJ1-1; D gene uncertain. Trimming removed 2 bases from V and 2 bases from J, with 6 bases in between. CDR3 length: 13 amino acids. In germline, CDR1 is LNHNV, CDR2 YYDKDF (reference sequence). The chain's CDR3 is CATSRPYNTEAFF. CDR3 sequence (DNA): TGTGCCACCAGCAGACCGTATAACACTGAAGCTTTCTTT.

DNA for the CDR3: TGTGCCACCAGGCAAGGGACAGGGCTTATGAACACTGAAGCTTTCTTT. It encodes CATRQGTGLMNTEAFF. V is TRBV15 and J is TRBJ1-1; 9 nucleotides match TRBD1. Germline values: CDR1 LNHNV, CDR2 YYDKDF (reference sequence). The CDR3 is made up of 16 amino acids. The J segment lost 0 bases and the V segment lost 6 bases, leaving 8 bases of the junction unmatched.

The rearrangement uses TRBV7-3 and TRBJ2-1, with TRBD1 matching over 8 bases. This CDR3 has 16 residues. The V and J ends lost 2 bases and 7 bases, in that order; junction bases with no gene match: 10. The V gene's germline CDR1 is SGHTA and CDR2 FQGTGA. The CDR3 DNA is TGTGCCAGCAGCTTAGGGGGTGGACAGGGTTTTAATGAGCAGTTCTTC. It codes for CASSLGGGQGFNEQFF.

This clone was detected a few times. This rearrangement joins TRBV6-5 to TRBJ1-2; tentative D call: TRBD1 (5 bases). Trimming removed 6 bases from V and 6 bases from J, with 20 bases in between. The germline CDR1 and CDR2 sequences are MNHEY and SVGAGI. The CDR3 has 15 amino acids. The chain's CDR3 is CASSTRLPGYDGYTF. The CDR3 bases are TGTGCCAGCAGCACACGCCTCCCAGGGTACGATGGCTACACCTTC.

The genes are TRBV14 and TRBJ1-4; D ambiguous. Germline CDR1 and CDR2: SGHDN and FVKESK. This CDR3 is built from 15 residues. V dropped 0 bases and J dropped 8 bases, with 13 bases sitting between them. CDR3 sequence reads: CASSQDGGPAEKLFF. In DNA form, the CDR3 reads TGTGCCAGCAGCCAAGACGGAGGCCCGGCCGAAAAACTGTTTTTT.

The chain combines TRBV9 with TRBJ2-3; D is unclear. Trimming removed 1 base from V and 1 base from J, with 4 bases in between. Germline CDR1 reads SGDLS; CDR2 reads YYNGEE. The CDR3 has 13 amino acids. This chain's CDR3 is CASSVQGTDTQYF. The CDR3 DNA sequence: TGTGCCAGCAGCGTACAGGGCACAGATACGCAGTATTTT.

The genes are TRBV4-1 and TRBJ1-1, with a possible D match to TRBD1 (5 bases). The CDR3 length is 16 residues. Trimming removed 0 bases at V and 0 bases at J, with 11 bases between. Germline V gene sequence: CDR1 MGHRA, CDR2 YSYEKL. The CDR3 here is CASSQEGLVLNTEAFF. The DNA of the CDR3 is TGCGCCAGCAGCCAAGAGGGACTTGTTTTGAACACTGAAGCTTTCTTT.

The chain combines TRBV5-5 with TRBJ1-2; the D gene is possibly TRBD1 (6 bases). Germline V lookup: CDR1 SGHKS, CDR2 YYEKEE (reference sequence). Trimming stripped 0 bases from V and 3 bases from J, with 18 bases between. The CDR3 is 17 residues long. The CDR3 DNA reads as TGTGCCAGCAGCTTGGATGGGCGCGGGGGCGGGTACTATGGCTACACCTTC. It codes for CASSLDGRGGGYYGYTF.

Note on this clone: Other DNA sequences of this sample code for an identical CDR3. V and J are TRBV10-3 and TRBJ1-1; no clear D. The CDR3 covers 12 residues. V was trimmed by 3 bases and J by 5 bases, leaving 7 bases between them. Germline assignment: CDR1 ENHRY and CDR2 SYGVKD. The CDR3 coding sequence is TGTGCCATCAGTGACGGAGGAACTGAAGCTTTCTTT. Translating it yields CAISDGGTEAFF.

The V call is TRBV5-1, the J call TRBJ2-3, with 10 bases that match TRBD1. V was pared by 4 bases and J by 1 base, with 0 bases of the junction left unmatched. Germline V gives CDR1 SGHRS, CDR2 YFSETQ. CDR3 length: 14 residues. DNA of the CDR3: TGCGCCAGCAGCGGGACAGGGGGCACAGATACGCAGTATTTT. This gives the protein CASSGTGGTDTQYF.

The chain joins TRBV18 to TRBJ1-1, with no clear D. CDR3 length equals 15 residues. With 0 bases removed from V and 1 base from J, the gap between germline ends came to 9 bases. The germline V gene encodes CDR1 KGHSH and CDR2 LQKENI. The CDR3: CASSPPGGGNTEAFF. CDR3 nucleotides: TGTGCCAGCTCACCACCAGGCGGTGGGAACACTGAAGCTTTCTTT.

The rearrangement joins TRBV18 to TRBJ2-2; 12 bases align to TRBD1. The germline CDR1 and CDR2 sequences are KGHSH and LQKENI. This CDR3 region has 16 residues. Trimming cost V 6 bases and J 0 bases; bases outside gene matches: 2. The CDR3 nucleotides are TGTGCCAGCTCGGGGACAGGGGGCGCGAACACCGGGGAGCTGTTTTTT. Its translation is CASSGTGGANTGELFF.

The genes are TRBV29-1 and TRBJ1-3; 7 nucleotides line up with TRBD1. J gave up 6 bases and V 6 bases, and 8 bases lay outside the gene matches. The CDR3 contains 13 residues. CDR1 SQVTM and CDR2 ANQGSEA come from the germline V gene. The CDR3 here is CSVPGTATNTIYF. For the CDR3, the DNA is TGCAGCGTCCCCGGGACAGCGACAAACACCATATATTTT.

The chain carries TRBV5-1 and TRBJ1-5; D call uncertain. The V end was cut by 0 bases, the J end by 8 bases, with 9 bases between. The CDR3 spans 13 residues. Germline values: CDR1 SGHRS, CDR2 YFSETQ. As DNA, the CDR3 is TGCGCCAGCAGCTTGGCCGGTAAAGAGCCCCAGCATTTT. This encodes CASSLAGKEPQHF.

The chain recombines TRBV28 with TRBJ2-5; 13 nucleotides align to TRBD2. The J call may be in error: the DNA end matches TRBJ2-7 better. Germline CDR1 is MDHEN and CDR2 is SYDVKM. The CDR3 is 18 residues long. The CDR3 coding sequence is TGTGCCAGCAGTTTAAGAGGGACTAGCGGGGCGTTCTCCTACGAGCAGTACTTC. Encoded protein: CASSLRGTSGAFSYEQYF.

About this clone: Other nucleotide sequences from this sample produce the same CDR3. The chain carries TRBV5-6 and TRBJ2-7; D perhaps matches TRBD1 (5 bases). Germline CDR1 is SGHDT and CDR2 is YYEEEE. This CDR3 comprises 12 residues. V was pared by 2 bases and J by 4 bases, with 7 bases between. CDR3 nucleotide sequence: TGTGCCAGCAGCTTAGGGGCTTACGAGCAGTACTTC. Translating it yields CASSLGAYEQYF.

J is TRBJ2-2 and V is TRBV18, with TRBD1 matching over 7 bases. CDR3 length: 18 amino acids. Germline loops: CDR1 KGHSH, CDR2 LQKENI. Trimming took 0 bases from V and 3 from J; bases not matched to a gene: 10. Here the CDR3 reads CASSPPDRVDYYTGELFF. CDR3 sequence (DNA): TGTGCCAGCTCACCACCTGACAGGGTTGATTATTACACCGGGGAGCTGTTTTTT.

The V call is TRBV19, the J call TRBJ1-6, with D unresolved. The CDR3 runs 13 residues. V shed 7 bases and J shed 5 bases, with 9 bases lying between them. The germline V gene has CDR1 LNHDA and CDR2 SQIVND (reference sequence). The DNA of the CDR3 is TGTGCCAGTAAAGAGAGGGATAATTCACCCCTCCACTTT. This translates into CASKERDNSPLHF.

This clone came up once. The V gene is TRBV20-1, the J gene TRBJ2-1, with D unclear. The V end was cut by 6 bases, the J end by 5 bases, with 5 bases between. CDR3 length: 10 residues. Germline V gives CDR1 DFQATT, CDR2 SNEGSKA (reference sequence). The CDR3 DNA follows: TGCAGTGCATCAGACAATGAGCAGTTCTTC. Translating it yields CSASDNEQFF.

The chain has TRBV19 and TRBJ2-7, with 9 bases that match TRBD1. The V and J ends lost 1 base and 3 bases, in that order; junction bases with no gene match: 4. Looked up from germline, CDR1 is LNHDA and CDR2 is SQIVND (reference sequence). The CDR3 contains 15 residues. CDR3 region: CASSIGGQGNYEQYF. CDR3 sequence (DNA): TGTGCCAGTAGTATAGGGGGACAGGGTAACTACGAGCAGTACTTC.

The rearrangement uses TRBV28 and TRBJ2-3; D is uncertain. The CDR3 consists of 13 residues. Trimming pared 2 bases from V and 2 bases from J, leaving 5 bases between. Germline V lookup: CDR1 MDHEN, CDR2 SYDVKM. CDR3 in amino acids: CASSLEDTDTQYF. CDR3 nucleotide sequence: TGTGCCAGCAGTTTAGAGGACACAGATACGCAGTATTTT. The full variable domain, its missing parts supplied by reference TRBV28 and TRBJ2-3, is DVKVTQSSRYLVKRTGEKVFLECVQDMDHENMFWYRQDPGLGLRLIYFSYDVKMKEKGDIPEGYSVSREKKERFSLILESASTNQTSMYLCASSLEDTDTQYFGPGTRLTVL.

This chain connects TRBV29-1 to TRBJ2-1; a weak D match, TRBD2 (6 bases). This CDR3 region has 15 residues. Germline values: CDR1 SQVTM, CDR2 ANQGSEA. Between the trimmed V and J ends, which lost 7 bases and 0 bases, there was a span of 16 bases. The CDR3 DNA is TGCAGCGCAGTCACTAGCAGGAGCTCCTACAATGAGCAGTTCTTC. This sequence encodes CSAVTSRSSYNEQFF.